The T cell receptor (beta chain) described here comes from a study of blood T cells in healthy people across ages. V was clipped by 5 bases and J by 1 base; unmatched bases: 9. The V gene's germline CDR1 is SGHTA and CDR2 FQGNSA. The CDR3 has 17 amino acids. A second PCR of 7 to 11 cycles used a sample-barcoded 5' primer and a J-beta primer mix. TCRdb processed the 5' RACE reads anew with MiXCR; each CDR3 protein has one entry. The table lists approximately 400,000 distinct CDR3 sequences, 45% to 60% of them singletons. The sequencing sample was made of blood. The sequence was collected from a man in his 60s in good health. This rearrangement joins TRBV7-2 to TRBJ2-3; 10 nucleotides line up with TRBD1. CDR3 in amino acids: CASSPWDRGGGTDTQYF. In DNA form, the CDR3 reads TGTGCCAGCAGCCCGTGGGACAGGGGAGGTGGCACAGATACGCAGTATTTT.